This TCR beta chain was retrieved from a study of blood T cells in healthy people across ages. Overall study findings and caveats: Older age went with lower TCR beta diversity per million T cells, in a roughly linear way.

Peripheral blood was drawn, 7.5 to 10 milliliters per donor. Then a second PCR, running about 6 to 12 cycles, was carried out with a sample-barcoded 5' primer and a J-beta primer mix. The template-switch adaptor was a 5' adaptor with 12 random nucleotides. It tagged each cDNA molecule. Per sample, CDR3-containing paired-end reads numbered at least 2.5 million. TCRdb re-called the 5' RACE reads with MiXCR, one entry per CDR3 protein. The data contain about 1.4 million distinct CDR3 sequences, roughly 64% of them singletons. For this clonotype: Antigen specificity is unknown.

The specimen was blood. This receptor was obtained from a man between 18 and 35 years old in good health.

The CDR3 here is CASSLRRAGEAFF. Here the CDR3 DNA reads TGTGCCAGCAGTTTAAGGCGGGCAGGGGAAGCTTTCTTT. This chain uses TRBV27 with TRBJ1-1; TRBD1 might be the D (5 bases). The CDR3 is 13 residues long. The ends were cut back, 2 bases at V and 8 bases at J, with 12 bases in the middle. Per the germline V gene, CDR1 is MNHEY and CDR2 is SMNVEV (reference sequence).